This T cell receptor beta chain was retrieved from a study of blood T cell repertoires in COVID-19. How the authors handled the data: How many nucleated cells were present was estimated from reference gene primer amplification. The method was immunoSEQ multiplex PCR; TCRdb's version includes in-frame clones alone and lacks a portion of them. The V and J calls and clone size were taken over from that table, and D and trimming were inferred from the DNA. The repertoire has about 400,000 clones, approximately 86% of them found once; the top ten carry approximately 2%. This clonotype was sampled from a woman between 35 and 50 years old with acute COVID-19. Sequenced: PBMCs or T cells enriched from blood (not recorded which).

CDR3 sequence (DNA): TGTGCCAGCAGTCCGGGGAGCTCCTATAATTCACCCCTCCACTTT. It specifies CASSPGSSYNSPLHF. The genes are TRBV6-2 or TRBV6-3 and TRBJ1-6; D gene uncertain. From germline, CDR1 is MNHEY and CDR2 SVGEGT. Trimming stripped 5 bases from V and 0 bases from J, with 8 bases between. The CDR3 runs to 15 residues.